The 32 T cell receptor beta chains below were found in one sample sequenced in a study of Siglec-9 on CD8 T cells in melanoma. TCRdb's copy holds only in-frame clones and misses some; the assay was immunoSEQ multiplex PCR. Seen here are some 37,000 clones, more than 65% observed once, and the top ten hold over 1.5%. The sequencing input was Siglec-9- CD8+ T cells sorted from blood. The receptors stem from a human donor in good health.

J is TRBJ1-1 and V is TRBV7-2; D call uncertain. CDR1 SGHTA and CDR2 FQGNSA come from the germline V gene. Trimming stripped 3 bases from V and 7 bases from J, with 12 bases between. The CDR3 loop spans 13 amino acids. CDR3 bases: TGTGCCAGCAGCTTGATTTCGGACGGTGAAGCTTTCTTT. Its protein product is CASSLISDGEAFF.

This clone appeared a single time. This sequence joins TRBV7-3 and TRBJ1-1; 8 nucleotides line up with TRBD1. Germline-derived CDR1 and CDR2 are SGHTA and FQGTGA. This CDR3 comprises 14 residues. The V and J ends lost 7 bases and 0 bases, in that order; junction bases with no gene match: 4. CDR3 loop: CASTRDRLNTEAFF. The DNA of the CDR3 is TGTGCCAGCACTAGGGACAGGCTGAACACTGAAGCTTTCTTT.

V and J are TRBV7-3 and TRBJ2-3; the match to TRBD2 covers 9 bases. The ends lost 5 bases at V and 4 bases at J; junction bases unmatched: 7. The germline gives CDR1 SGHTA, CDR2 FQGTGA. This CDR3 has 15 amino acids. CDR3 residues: CASSPLAGAADTQYF. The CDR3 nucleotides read TGTGCCAGCAGCCCCTTAGCGGGAGCAGCAGATACGCAGTATTTT.

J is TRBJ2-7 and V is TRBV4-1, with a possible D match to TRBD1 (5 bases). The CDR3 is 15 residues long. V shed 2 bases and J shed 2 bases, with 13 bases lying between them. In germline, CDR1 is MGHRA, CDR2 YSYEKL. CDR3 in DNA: TGCGCCAGCAGCCAAACGCAGGGTATGGCCTACGAGCAGTACTTC. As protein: CASSQTQGMAYEQYF.

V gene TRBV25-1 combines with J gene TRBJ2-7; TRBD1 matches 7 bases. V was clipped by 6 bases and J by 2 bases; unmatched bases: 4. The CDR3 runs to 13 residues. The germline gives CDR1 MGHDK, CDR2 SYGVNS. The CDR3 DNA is TGTGCCAGCAGAGGGCAGGGGGCCTACGAGCAGTACTTC. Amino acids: CASRGQGAYEQYF.

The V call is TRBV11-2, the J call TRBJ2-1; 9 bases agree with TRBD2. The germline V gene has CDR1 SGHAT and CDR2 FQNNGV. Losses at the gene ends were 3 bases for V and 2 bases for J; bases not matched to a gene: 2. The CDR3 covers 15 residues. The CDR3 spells CASSFSGGAYNEQFF. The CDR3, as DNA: TGTGCCAGCAGCTTTAGCGGGGGCGCCTACAATGAGCAGTTCTTC.

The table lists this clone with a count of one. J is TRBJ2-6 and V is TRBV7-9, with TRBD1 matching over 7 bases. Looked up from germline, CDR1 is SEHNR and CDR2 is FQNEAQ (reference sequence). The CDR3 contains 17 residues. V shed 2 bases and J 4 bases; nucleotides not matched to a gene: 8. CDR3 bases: TGTGCCAGCAGCTTATCATCCAGGGGGACAGGGGCCAACGTCCTGACTTTC. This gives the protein CASSLSSRGTGANVLTF.

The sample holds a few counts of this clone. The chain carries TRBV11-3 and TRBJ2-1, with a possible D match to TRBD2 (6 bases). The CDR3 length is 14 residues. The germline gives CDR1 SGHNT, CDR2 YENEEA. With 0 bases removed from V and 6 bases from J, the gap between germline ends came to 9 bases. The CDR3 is CASSLDVEGNEQFF. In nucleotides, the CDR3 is TGTGCCAGCAGCTTAGACGTGGAGGGCAATGAGCAGTTCTTC. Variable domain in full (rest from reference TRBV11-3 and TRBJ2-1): EAGVVQSPRYKIIEKKQPVAFWCNPISGHNTLYWYLQNLGQGPELLIRYENEEAVDDSQLPKDRFSAERLKGVDSTLKIQPAELGDSAVYLCASSLDVEGNEQFFGPGTRLTVL.

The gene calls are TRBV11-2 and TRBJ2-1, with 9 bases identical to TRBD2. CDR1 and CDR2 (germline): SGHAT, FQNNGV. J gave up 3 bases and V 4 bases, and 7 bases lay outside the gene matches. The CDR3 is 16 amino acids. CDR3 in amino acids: CASSSLTSGIYNEQFF. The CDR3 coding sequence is TGTGCCAGCAGCTCCCTGACTAGCGGAATCTACAATGAGCAGTTCTTC.

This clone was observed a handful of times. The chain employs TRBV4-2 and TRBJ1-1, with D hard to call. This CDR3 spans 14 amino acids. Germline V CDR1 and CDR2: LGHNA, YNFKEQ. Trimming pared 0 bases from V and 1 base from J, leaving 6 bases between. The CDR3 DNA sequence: TGTGCCAGCAGCCAAGATAGTAAGAACACTGAAGCTTTCTTT. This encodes CASSQDSKNTEAFF.

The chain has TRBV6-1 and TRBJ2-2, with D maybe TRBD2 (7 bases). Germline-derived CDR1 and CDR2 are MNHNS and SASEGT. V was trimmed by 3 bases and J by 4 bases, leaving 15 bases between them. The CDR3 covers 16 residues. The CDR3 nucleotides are TGTGCCAGCAGTGACCGCCGGGGGGCAGCCACCGGGGAGCTGTTTTTT. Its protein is CASSDRRGAATGELFF.

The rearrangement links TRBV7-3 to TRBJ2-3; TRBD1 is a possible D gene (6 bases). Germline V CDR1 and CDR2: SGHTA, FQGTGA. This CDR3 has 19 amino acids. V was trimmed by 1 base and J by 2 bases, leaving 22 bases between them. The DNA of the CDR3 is TGTGCCAGCAGCTTAATGCCCCTCGAGGGGGTAGCGATCACAGATACGCAGTATTTT. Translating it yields CASSLMPLEGVAITDTQYF.

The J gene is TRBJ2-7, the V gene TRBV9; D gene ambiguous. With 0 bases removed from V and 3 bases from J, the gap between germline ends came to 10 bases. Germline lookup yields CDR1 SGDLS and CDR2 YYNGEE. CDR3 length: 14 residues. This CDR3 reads CASSVDDTLYEQYF. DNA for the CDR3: TGTGCCAGCAGCGTAGATGACACCCTCTACGAGCAGTACTTC.

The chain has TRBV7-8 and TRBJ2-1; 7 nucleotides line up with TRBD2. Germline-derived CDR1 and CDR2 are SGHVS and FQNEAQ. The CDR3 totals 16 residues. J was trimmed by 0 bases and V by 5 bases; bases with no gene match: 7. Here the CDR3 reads CASSLSSGSSYNEQFF. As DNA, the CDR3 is TGTGCCAGCAGCCTCTCTAGCGGAAGCTCCTACAATGAGCAGTTCTTC.

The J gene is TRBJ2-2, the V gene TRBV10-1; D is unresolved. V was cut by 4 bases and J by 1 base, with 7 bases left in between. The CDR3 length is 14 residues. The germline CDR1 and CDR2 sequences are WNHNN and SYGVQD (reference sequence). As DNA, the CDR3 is TGCGCCAGCAGTGGCCTAGAGAACACCGGGGAGCTGTTTTTT. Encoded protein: CASSGLENTGELFF.

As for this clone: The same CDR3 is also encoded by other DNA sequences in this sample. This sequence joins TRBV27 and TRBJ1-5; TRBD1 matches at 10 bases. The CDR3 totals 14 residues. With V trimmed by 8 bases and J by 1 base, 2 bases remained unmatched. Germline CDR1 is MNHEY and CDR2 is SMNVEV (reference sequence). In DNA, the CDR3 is TGTGCCAGCCGGACAGGGGGAAGCAATCAGCCCCAGCATTTT. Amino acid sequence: CASRTGGSNQPQHF.

The CDR3 loop reads CASSFLGTEPTYEQYF. In DNA form, the CDR3 reads TGTGCCAGCAGCTTCCTCGGGACAGAACCAACCTACGAGCAGTACTTC. The chain recombines TRBV5-6 with TRBJ2-7; TRBD1 matches at 7 bases. Per germline, CDR1 SGHDT and CDR2 YYEEEE. This CDR3 region has 16 residues. Trimming took 2 bases from V and 2 from J; bases not matched to a gene: 10.

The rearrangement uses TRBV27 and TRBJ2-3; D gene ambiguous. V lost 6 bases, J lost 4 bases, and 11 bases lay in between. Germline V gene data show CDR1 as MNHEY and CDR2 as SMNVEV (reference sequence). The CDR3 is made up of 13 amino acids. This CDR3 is CASSLRSADTQYF. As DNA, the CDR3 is TGTGCCAGCAGCCTAAGGTCCGCAGATACGCAGTATTTT.

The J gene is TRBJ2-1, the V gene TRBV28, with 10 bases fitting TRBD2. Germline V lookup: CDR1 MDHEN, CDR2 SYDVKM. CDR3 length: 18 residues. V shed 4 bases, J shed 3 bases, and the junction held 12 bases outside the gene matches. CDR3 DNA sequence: TGTGCCAGCAGTTCAAGGACTAGCGGAAGATATCGCTACAATGAGCAGTTCTTC. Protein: CASSSRTSGRYRYNEQFF.

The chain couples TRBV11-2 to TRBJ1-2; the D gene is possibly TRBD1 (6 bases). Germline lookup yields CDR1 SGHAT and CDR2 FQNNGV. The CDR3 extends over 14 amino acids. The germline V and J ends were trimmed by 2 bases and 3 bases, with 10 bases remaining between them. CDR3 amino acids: CASSLTDSHYGYTF. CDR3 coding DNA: TGTGCCAGCAGCTTAACGGACAGCCACTATGGCTACACCTTC.

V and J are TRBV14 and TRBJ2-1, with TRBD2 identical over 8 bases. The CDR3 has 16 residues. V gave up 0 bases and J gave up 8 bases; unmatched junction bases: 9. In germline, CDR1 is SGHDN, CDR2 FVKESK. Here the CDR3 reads CASSQDSSGSSHEQFF. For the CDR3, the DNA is TGTGCCAGCAGCCAAGATTCCAGCGGGAGCTCTCATGAGCAGTTCTTC.

The CDR3 loop is CASSIRAGGLQETQYF. The CDR3 DNA sequence: TGTGCCAGTAGCATCAGGGCTGGGGGCCTCCAAGAGACCCAGTACTTC. The J gene is TRBJ2-5, the V gene TRBV19; tentatively, D is TRBD1 (6 bases). The CDR3 sequence is 16 residues long. Germline loops: CDR1 LNHDA, CDR2 SQIVND (reference sequence). The V gene lost 6 bases and the J gene lost 1 base, with 18 bases spanning the gap.

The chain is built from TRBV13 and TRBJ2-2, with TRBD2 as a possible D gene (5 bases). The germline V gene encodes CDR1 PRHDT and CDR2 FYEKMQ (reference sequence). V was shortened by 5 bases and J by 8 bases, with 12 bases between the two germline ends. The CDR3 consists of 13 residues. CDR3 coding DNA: TGTGCCAGCAGCCCCCTTTCGGGAGGGGAGCTGTTTTTT. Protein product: CASSPLSGGELFF. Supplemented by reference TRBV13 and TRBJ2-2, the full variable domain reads AAGVIQSPRHLIKEKRETATLKCYPIPRHDTVYWYQQGPGQDPQFLISFYEKMQSDKGSIPDRFSAQQFSDYHSELNMSSLELGDSALYFCASSPLSGGELFFGEGSRLTVL.

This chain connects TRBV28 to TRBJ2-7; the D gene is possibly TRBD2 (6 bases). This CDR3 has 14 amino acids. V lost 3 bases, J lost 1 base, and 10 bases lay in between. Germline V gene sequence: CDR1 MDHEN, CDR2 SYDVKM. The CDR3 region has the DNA TGTGCCAGCAGTTTTAGCGGCGTGTCCTACGAGCAGTACTTC. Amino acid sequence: CASSFSGVSYEQYF.

The CDR3 DNA reads TGCGCCAGCAGCCAAGATCTCGCGGGGAATTACAATGAGCAGTTCTTC. This codes for CASSQDLAGNYNEQFF. The chain is built from TRBV4-1 and TRBJ2-1; D perhaps matches TRBD2 (6 bases). The germline V gene has CDR1 MGHRA and CDR2 YSYEKL. The CDR3 runs 16 residues. V was shortened by 0 bases and J by 4 bases, with 13 bases between the two germline ends.

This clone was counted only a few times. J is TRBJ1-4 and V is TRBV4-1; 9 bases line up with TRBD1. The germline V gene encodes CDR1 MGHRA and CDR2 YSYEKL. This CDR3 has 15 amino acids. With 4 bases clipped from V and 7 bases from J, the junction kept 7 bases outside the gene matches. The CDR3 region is CASSPRDRVGEKLFF. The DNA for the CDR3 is TGCGCCAGCAGCCCTAGGGACAGGGTCGGTGAAAAACTGTTTTTT.

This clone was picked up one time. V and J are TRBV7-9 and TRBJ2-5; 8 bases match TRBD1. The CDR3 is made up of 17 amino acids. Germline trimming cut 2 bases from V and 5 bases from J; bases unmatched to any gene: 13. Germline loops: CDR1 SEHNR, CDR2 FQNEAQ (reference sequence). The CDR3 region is CASSLLGKPQGAETQYF. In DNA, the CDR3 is TGTGCCAGCAGCTTATTAGGGAAACCGCAGGGGGCCGAGACCCAGTACTTC.

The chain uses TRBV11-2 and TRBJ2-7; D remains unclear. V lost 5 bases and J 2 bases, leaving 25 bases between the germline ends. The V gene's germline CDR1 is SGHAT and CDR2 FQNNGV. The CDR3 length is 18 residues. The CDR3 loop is CASSIAIGELQSPYEQYF. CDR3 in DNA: TGTGCCAGCAGCATCGCTATTGGGGAACTACAATCCCCCTACGAGCAGTACTTC.

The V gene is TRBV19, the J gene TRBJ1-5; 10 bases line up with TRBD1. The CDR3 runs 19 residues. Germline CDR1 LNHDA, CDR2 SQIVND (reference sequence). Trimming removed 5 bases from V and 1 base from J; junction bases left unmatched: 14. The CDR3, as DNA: TGTGCCAGTAGTCCCCGACTGGAGACAGGGGGCGAGAGCAATCAGCCCCAGCATTTT. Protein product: CASSPRLETGGESNQPQHF.

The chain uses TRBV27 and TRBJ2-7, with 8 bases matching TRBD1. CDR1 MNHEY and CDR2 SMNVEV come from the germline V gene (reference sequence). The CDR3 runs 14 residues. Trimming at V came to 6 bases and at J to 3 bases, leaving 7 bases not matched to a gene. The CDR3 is CASRASGGGYEQYF. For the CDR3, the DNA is TGTGCCAGCAGGGCATCAGGGGGCGGCTACGAGCAGTACTTC.

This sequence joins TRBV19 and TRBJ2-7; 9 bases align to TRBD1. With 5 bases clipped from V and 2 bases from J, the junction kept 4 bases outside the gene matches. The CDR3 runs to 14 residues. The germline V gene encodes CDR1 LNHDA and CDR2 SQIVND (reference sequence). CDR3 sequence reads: CASSVRDRAYEQYF. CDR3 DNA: TGTGCCAGTAGTGTCCGGGACAGGGCCTACGAGCAGTACTTC.

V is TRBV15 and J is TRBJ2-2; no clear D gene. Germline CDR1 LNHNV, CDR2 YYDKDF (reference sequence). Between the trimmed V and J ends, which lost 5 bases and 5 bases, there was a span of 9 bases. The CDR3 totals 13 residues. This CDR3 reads CATSPPETGELFF. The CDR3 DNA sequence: TGTGCCACCAGCCCCCCGGAGACCGGGGAGCTGTTTTTT.